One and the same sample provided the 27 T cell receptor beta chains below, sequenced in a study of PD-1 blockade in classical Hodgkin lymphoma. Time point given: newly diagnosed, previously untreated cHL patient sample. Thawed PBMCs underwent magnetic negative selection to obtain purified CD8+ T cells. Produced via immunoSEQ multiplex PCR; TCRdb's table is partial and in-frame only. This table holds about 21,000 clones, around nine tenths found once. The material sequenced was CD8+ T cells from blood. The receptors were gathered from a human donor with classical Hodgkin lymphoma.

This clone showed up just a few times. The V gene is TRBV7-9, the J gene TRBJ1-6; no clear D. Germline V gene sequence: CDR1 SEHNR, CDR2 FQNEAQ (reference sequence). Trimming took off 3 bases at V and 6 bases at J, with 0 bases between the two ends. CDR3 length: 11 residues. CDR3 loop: CASSFNSPLHF. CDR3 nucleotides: TGTGCCAGCAGCTTTAATTCACCCCTCCACTTT.

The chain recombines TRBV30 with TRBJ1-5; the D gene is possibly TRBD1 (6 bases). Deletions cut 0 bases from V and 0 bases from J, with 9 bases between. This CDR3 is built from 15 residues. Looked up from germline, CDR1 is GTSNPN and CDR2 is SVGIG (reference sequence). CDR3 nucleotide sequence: TGTGCCTGGAGTGTGTTGGGGGCTAGCAATCAGCCCCAGCATTTT. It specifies CAWSVLGASNQPQHF.

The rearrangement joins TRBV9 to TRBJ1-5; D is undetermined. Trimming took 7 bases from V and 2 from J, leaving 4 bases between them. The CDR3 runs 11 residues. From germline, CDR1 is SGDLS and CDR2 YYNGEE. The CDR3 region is CASGRNQPQHF. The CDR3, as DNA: TGTGCCAGCGGTCGCAATCAGCCCCAGCATTTT. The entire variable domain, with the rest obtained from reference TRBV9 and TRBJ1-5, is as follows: DSGVTQTPKHLITATGQRVTLRCSPRSGDLSVYWYQQSLDQGLQFLIQYYNGEERAKGNILERFSAQQFPDLHSELNLSSLELGDSALYFCASGRNQPQHFGDGTRLSIL.

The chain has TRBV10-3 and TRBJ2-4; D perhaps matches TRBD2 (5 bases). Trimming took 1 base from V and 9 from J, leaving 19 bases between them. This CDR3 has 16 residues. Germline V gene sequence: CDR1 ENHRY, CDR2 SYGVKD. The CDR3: CAISELTRAVGSIQYF. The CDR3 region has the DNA TGTGCCATCAGTGAGTTGACGAGGGCCGTCGGTAGCATTCAGTACTTC.

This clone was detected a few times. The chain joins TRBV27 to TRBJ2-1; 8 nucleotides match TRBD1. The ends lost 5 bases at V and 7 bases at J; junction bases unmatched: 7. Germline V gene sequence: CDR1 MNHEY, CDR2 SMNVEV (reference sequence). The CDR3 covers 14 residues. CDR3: CASSPRTGMNEQFF. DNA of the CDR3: TGTGCCAGCAGTCCCCGGACAGGGATGAATGAGCAGTTCTTC.

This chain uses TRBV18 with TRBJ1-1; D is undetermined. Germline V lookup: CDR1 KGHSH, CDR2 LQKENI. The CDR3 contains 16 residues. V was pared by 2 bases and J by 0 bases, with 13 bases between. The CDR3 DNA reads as TGTGCCAGCTCACCAACGGAGAAGATCATGAACACTGAAGCTTTCTTT. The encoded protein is CASSPTEKIMNTEAFF.

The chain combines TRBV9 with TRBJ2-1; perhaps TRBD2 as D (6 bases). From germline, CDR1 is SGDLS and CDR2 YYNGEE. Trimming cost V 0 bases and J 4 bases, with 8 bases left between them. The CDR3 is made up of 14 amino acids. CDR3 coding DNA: TGTGCCAGCAGCGTAGTGGGACTTTACAATGAGCAGTTCTTC. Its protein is CASSVVGLYNEQFF.

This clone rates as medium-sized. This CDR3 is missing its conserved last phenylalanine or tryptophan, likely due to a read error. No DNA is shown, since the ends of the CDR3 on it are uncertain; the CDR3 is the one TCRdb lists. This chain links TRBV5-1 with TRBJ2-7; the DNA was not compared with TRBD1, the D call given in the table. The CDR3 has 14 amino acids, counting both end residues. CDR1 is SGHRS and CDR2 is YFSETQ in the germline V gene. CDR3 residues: CARNPFLGQGGFLT.

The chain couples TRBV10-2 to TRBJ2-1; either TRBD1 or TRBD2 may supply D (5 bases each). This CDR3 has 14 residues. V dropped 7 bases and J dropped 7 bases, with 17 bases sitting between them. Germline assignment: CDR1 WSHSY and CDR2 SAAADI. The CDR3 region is CASTVGESWNEQFF. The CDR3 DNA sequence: TGCGCCAGCACGGTGGGGGAGTCGTGGAATGAGCAGTTCTTC.

Here the CDR3 DNA reads TGTGCCAGCAGTTACTCGACCGGGAGTAATTCACCCCTCCACTTT. Protein: CASSYSTGSNSPLHF. The rearrangement uses TRBV6-5 and TRBJ1-6; D is undetermined. There are 15 residues in the CDR3. Germline CDR1 reads MNHEY; CDR2 reads SVGAGI. Trimming removed 0 bases at V and 6 bases at J, with 9 bases between.

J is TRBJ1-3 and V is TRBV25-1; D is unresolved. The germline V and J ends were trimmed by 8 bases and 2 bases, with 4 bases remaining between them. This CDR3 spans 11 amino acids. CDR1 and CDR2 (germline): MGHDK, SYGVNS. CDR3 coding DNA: TGTGCCAGCTCTACTGGAAACACCATATATTTT. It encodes CASSTGNTIYF.

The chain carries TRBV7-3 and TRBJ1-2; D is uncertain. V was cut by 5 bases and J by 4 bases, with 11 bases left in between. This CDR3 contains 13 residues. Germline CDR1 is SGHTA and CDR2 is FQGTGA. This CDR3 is CASSPRRLYGYTF. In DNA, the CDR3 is TGTGCCAGCAGCCCAAGGCGTCTCTATGGCTACACCTTC.

This CDR3 reads CASSPGAGVGYTEAFF. In nucleotides, the CDR3 is TGCGCCAGCAGCCCCGGAGCAGGGGTGGGGTACACTGAAGCTTTCTTT. This chain joins TRBV5-1 and TRBJ1-1, with a possible D match to TRBD1 (6 bases). Trimming pared 4 bases from V and 3 bases from J, leaving 19 bases between. This CDR3 comprises 16 residues. Germline assignment: CDR1 SGHRS and CDR2 YFSETQ.

CDR3 amino acids: CASSSLSKETQYF. CDR3 coding DNA: TGTGCCAGCAGCTCCCTATCAAAAGAGACCCAGTACTTC. The V and J genes are TRBV11-2 and TRBJ2-5; D uncertain. The V and J ends lost 4 bases and 3 bases respectively, with 9 bases between them. Germline CDR1 reads SGHAT; CDR2 reads FQNNGV. The CDR3 is 13 residues long. Together with reference TRBV11-2 and TRBJ2-5, the CDR3 gives the full variable domain: EAGVAQSPRYKIIEKRQSVAFWCNPISGHATLYWYQQILGQGPKLLIQFQNNGVVDDSQLPKDRFSAERLKGVDSTLKIQPAKLEDSAVYLCASSSLSKETQYFGPGTRLLVL.

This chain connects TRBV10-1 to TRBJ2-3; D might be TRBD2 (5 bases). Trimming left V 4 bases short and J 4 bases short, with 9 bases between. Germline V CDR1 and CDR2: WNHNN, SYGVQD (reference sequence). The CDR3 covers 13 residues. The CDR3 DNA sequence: TGCGCCAGCAGTGGCGGAGGTCCAGATACGCAGTATTTT. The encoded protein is CASSGGGPDTQYF.

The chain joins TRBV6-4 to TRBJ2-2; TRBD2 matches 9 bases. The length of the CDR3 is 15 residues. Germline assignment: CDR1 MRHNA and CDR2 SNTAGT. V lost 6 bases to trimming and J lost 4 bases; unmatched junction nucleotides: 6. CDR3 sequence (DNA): TGTGCCAGCAGACGACTAGCGGAAGCCACCGGGGAGCTGTTTTTT. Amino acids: CASRRLAEATGELFF.

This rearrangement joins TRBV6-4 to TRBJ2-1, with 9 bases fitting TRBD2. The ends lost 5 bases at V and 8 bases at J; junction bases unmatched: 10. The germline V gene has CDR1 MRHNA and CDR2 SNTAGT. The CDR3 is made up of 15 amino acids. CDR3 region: CASSHGREGIDEQFF. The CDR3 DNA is TGTGCCAGCAGTCATGGGCGGGAGGGGATAGATGAGCAGTTCTTC.

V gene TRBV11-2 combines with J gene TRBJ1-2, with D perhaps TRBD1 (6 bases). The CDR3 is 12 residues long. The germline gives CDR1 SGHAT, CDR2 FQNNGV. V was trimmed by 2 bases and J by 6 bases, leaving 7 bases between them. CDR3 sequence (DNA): TGTGCCAGCAGCTTAACAGGGCATGGCTACACCTTC. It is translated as CASSLTGHGYTF. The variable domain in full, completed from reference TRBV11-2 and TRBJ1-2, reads EAGVAQSPRYKIIEKRQSVAFWCNPISGHATLYWYQQILGQGPKLLIQFQNNGVVDDSQLPKDRFSAERLKGVDSTLKIQPAKLEDSAVYLCASSLTGHGYTFGSGTRLTVV.

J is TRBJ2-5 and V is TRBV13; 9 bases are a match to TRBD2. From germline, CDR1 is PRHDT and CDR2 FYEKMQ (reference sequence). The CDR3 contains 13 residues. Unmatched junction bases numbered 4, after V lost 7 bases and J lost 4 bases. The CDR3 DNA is TGTGCCAGCACAAGCGGGAGGCTAGAGACCCAGTACTTC. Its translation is CASTSGRLETQYF. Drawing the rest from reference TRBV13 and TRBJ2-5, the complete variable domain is AAGVIQSPRHLIKEKRETATLKCYPIPRHDTVYWYQQGPGQDPQFLISFYEKMQSDKGSIPDRFSAQQFSDYHSELNMSSLELGDSALYFCASTSGRLETQYFGPGTRLLVL.

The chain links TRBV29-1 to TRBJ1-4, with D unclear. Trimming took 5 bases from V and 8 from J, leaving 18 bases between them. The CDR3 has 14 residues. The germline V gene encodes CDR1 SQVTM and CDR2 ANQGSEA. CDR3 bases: TGCAGCGTTCAAAGCGGCAGCCGCTTGGAAAAACTGTTTTTT. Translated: CSVQSGSRLEKLFF. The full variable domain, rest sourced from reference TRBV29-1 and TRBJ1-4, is SAVISQKPSRDICQRGTSLTIQCQVDSQVTMMFWYRQQPGQSLTLIATANQGSEATYESGFVIDKFPISRPNLTFSTLTVSNMSPEDSSIYLCSVQSGSRLEKLFFGSGTQLSVL.

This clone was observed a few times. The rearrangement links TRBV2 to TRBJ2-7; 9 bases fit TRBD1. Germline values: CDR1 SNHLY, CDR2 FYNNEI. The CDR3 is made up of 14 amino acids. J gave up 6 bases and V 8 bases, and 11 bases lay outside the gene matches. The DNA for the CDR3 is TGTGCCAGCCGGAGGGGGACAGGGATGCGCGAGCAGTACTTC. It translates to CASRRGTGMREQYF.

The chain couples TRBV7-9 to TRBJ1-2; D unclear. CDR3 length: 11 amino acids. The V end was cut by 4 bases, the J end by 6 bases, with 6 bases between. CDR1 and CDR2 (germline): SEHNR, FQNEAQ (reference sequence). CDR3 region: CASSSSDGYTF. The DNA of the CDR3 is TGTGCCAGCAGCTCGTCGGATGGCTACACCTTC.

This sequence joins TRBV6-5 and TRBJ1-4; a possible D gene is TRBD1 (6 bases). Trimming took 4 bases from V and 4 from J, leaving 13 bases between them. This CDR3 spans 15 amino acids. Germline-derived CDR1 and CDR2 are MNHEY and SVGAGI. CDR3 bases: TGTGCCAGCAGTTCCCCCGGACAGAGTAATGAAAAACTGTTTTTT. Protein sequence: CASSSPGQSNEKLFF.

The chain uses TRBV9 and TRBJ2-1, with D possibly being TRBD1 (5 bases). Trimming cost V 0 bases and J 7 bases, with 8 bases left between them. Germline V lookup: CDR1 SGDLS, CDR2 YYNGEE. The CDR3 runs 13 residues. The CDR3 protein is CASSVDRGNEQFF. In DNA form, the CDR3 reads TGTGCCAGCAGCGTAGATAGGGGAAATGAGCAGTTCTTC.

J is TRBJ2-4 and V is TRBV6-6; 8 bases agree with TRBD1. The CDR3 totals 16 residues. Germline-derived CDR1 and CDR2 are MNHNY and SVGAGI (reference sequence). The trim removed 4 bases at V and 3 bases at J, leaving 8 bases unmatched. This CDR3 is CASSSSFGQGKNIQYF. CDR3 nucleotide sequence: TGTGCCAGCAGTTCCTCTTTTGGACAGGGCAAAAACATTCAGTACTTC.

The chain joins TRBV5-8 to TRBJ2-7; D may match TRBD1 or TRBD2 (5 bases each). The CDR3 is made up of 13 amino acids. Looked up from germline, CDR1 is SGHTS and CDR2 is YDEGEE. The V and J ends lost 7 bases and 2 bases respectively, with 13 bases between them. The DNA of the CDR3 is TGTGCCAGCGATGGCCGGGACGCCTACGAGCAGTACTTC. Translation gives CASDGRDAYEQYF.

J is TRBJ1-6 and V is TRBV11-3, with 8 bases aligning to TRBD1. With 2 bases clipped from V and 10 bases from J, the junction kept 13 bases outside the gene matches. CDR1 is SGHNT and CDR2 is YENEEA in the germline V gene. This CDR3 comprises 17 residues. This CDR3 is CASSLLSKEDRDSPLHF. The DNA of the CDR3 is TGTGCCAGCAGCTTACTTAGTAAAGAGGACAGGGACTCACCCCTCCACTTT.